This T cell receptor (beta chain) was sequenced during a study of cytomegalovirus exposure and HLA in healthy donors (dated by TCRdb to 2017 to 2019). In terms of the full investigation: In an earlier analysis of approximately 640 of the donors, 276 Gb of sequence data and approximately 120 million unique TCR beta sequences from 180 million or so T cells were reported. About 310 gigabases of sequencing data and tens of millions of unique TCR sequences were included in an early release covering several hundred HLA-typed donors. The genetic ancestry cluster associated with self-reported Caucasian donors included approximately 85% of the 300 to 400 genotyped donors. The study was designed to test whether signatures of past pathogen exposure could be identified by cataloging public T cell receptors. The study used immunosequencing to profile the T cell repertoires of approximately 640 subjects and linked those repertoires to cytomegalovirus serostatus. A separate validation cohort of 90 to 150 different subjects was used in addition to the roughly 700-subject first cohort. The study combined high-throughput TCR immunosequencing, statistical association of individual TCRs with disease status, and machine learning to predict cytomegalovirus infection status. A later analysis re-examined previously published TCR beta repertoires from roughly 650 donors and added high-resolution HLA genotyping to investigate patterns of TCR occurrence. Rather than using new phenotypic data, the later analysis identified candidate immune exposures from TCR beta sequences and from how often those sequences occurred across donors. In an earlier analysis of 500 to 650 of the donors, high-throughput TCR beta sequencing was used to judge whether each TCR beta V gene segment behaved as functional or pseudogenic. Donor age, sex, ethnicity and CMV serostatus were compiled together with the repertoire data. In a later genetic analysis, genome-wide SNP genotypes for about three fifths of the roughly 670 donors were used, and that subset was treated as a discovery cohort. All discovery cohort repertoires had been generated using a single sequencing platform. HLA typing included class I and class II loci at four-digit resolution. The number of typed donors differed by locus: about 629-640 for A, B, C, DRB1 and DQB1; approximately 520 for DQA1; some 610 for DPA1; and around 450 for DPB1. A few DR-DQ haplotypes were handled as single units for association and clustering because linkage in the cohort was strong. Among 350 to 400 genotyped donors of the cohort, an average of around 240,000 unique TCR beta nucleotide sequences were sequenced per donor, about a sixth of them non-productive. Overall study results and their limits: Strong co-occurrence of HLA alleles, especially DR and DQ, made assigning TCR associations to individual alleles difficult. Linkage disequilibrium might explain the correlated functional status among segregating V segments, but an unknown experimental factor could not be ruled out. Three of the identified cytomegalovirus-associated TCR beta chains were confirmed in vitro to be specific for cytomegalovirus antigens. At a false discovery rate of 0.05, a later analysis linked roughly 17,000 TCR beta sequences to specific HLA alleles. Some IMGT-functional V segments, including TRBV6-2 and TRBV6-3, could not be told apart with the 87-base-pair reads, so those segments were excluded. A cluster of highly shared sequence variants was judged likely to represent a technical artifact of the sequencing pipeline. The authors suggested that the approach could potentially be generalized to other disease states and immunological phenotypes. According to a later analysis, parvovirus B19, influenza, CMV and Epstein-Barr virus appeared linked to several top co-occurrence clusters. Immune exposure information for the cohort was limited to CMV serostatus. Only TCR beta chains were sequenced in this cohort, and the absence of alpha or paired-chain data limited detectable features. The classifier was reported to diagnose cytomegalovirus status with high specificity and sensitivity in both the original and validation cohorts. In a later genetic analysis, fewer N-insertions in productive TCRs were reported among donors in an Asian-associated ancestry cluster than the 666-donor mean. A total of fewer than 200 TCR beta chains were listed by the study as associated with cytomegalovirus. A later analysis found that most CMV-associated TCR beta chains appeared HLA-restricted, with HLA associations seemingly driven largely by CMV exposure. The presence/absence analyses assumed that sequencing depth was roughly uniform across donors, and that assumption may not be true. In a later analysis, the rate of TCR association differed among HLA loci, with DRB1 alleles having the most associated TCRs and HLA-C alleles having the fewest. Most TCR sequences were observed very rarely across donors, whereas some public TCRs were present in many individuals. A further reported finding was that TCR beta sequences accurately predicted the HLA-A and HLA-B alleles for most subjects in the first cohort. Compared with equally common non-associated chains, HLA-associated TCR beta chains in a later analysis were more clonally expanded and had lower generation probabilities. Broadly in line with IMGT annotations, most TCR beta V segments showed up in productive rearrangements about 87% or about 30% of the time in an earlier analysis of several hundred of the donors. Because HLA typing was unavailable for some donors at each locus, only the typed subset was used in association tests. Because counts were too low, seventeen rarely observed V segments, including chromosome 9 orphons, were excluded from the earlier analysis of several hundred of the donors. A later genetic analysis associated a missense DCLRE1C variant with V-gene and J-gene trimming of TCR beta chains, and an independent cohort replicated the association.

A note on this clone: No cognate antigen has been identified for it. The record has no base qualities; no much larger clone is one base away.

Libraries were built with the immunoSEQ multiplex PCR assay. For the multiplex PCR, a mixture combining 60 forward primers for TCR Vbeta segments and 13 reverse primers for TCR Jbeta segments was used. The CDR3 region of rearranged TCR beta genes was amplified from genomic DNA by a multiplex PCR assay. On the Illumina HiSeq System, the amplified TCR beta libraries were sequenced as 87-base-pair reads. Per the authors' processing: In a later analysis, tens of millions of unique TCR beta chains were counted across the 500 to 850 repertoires, and roughly 11 million of these chains were shared by at least two donors. To remove PCR and sequencing errors, raw reads were error-corrected and collapsed into unique sequences using a nearest-neighbor algorithm that merged closely related sequences. V, D and J gene segments were assigned by aligning CDR3 sequences to IMGT reference sequences. For a sequence to be retained, a match of at least six nucleotides to both a V gene segment and a J gene segment was required. Rearrangements were classified as productive when the CDR3 lacked stop codons and remained in frame with V and J, and all other rearrangements were classified as non-productive. CDR3 was defined by IMGT convention, running from the second conserved V-encoded cysteine to the conserved J-encoded phenylalanine. Sequences without an unambiguous match to a single V gene segment were excluded from the earlier analysis of several hundred of the donors. An earlier analysis of 500 to 700 of the donors classified V segments as functional when productive rearrangements were above 56.7% and as segregating when the standard deviation between donors was above 5%. A statistical classification framework was developed to diagnose cytomegalovirus status using the catalog of TCR beta chain sequences. V and J gene assignment, in a later analysis, came from comparing TCR nucleotide sequences with IMGT/GENE-DB human TR gene sequences. In a later analysis, CDR3 sequences and most-parsimonious VDJ recombination scenarios were assigned using the TCRdist pipeline. In a later analysis, each TCR beta chain was defined by its CDR3 amino acid sequence together with its V-gene family, and reads lacking a unique V-gene family were excluded. A later analysis removed 600 or so highly shared, low-generation-probability nucleotide sequences to deal with suspected cross-contamination and a sequencing artifact. For each public chain, a later analysis derived a clonal expansion index from normalized ranks of inferred template counts within each repertoire. A later analysis computed generation probabilities with a VDJ recombination model fitted to out-of-frame rearrangements, and checked the results against IGoR. In a later analysis, hypergeometric tests were used to score TCR-TCR, TCR-HLA and TCR-CMV co-occurrence, with a repertoire-size bias correction applied to TCR pairs. In a later analysis, false discovery rates were estimated by permuting HLA or CMV assignments 20 times. In a later analysis, co-occurring TCRs were grouped with DBSCAN, and TCRdist sequence similarity was added when clustering was performed within HLA-allele-positive subsets. Co-occurrence clustering excluded repertoires with fewer than 30,000 or more than 120,000 public chains, plus five with anomalous nucleotide sharing. The table comes from immuneACCESS by way of TCRdb, which keeps in-frame sequences with V and J called. Part of the clones is missing from these tables; in studies checked, under half for an unresolved V gene and the rest for unknown reasons. The V and J calls and clone size were taken over from that table, and D and trimming were inferred from the DNA. The sample table contains 60,000 to 70,000 clones; only one count was recorded for around 80% of them. In total, the top ten clones hold about 9.6% of the sample.

The germline V gene provides CDR1 SGHDT and CDR2 YYEEEE. The CDR3, cysteine through phenylalanine, is 15 amino acids long. Only the CDR3 DNA stays, 45 bases, in frame from base 1. The junction carries 21 bases between V and J, which are trimmed by 5 bases and 6 bases respectively. The cohort was made up of around 720 healthy bone marrow donors. At the time of sampling, every cohort member was nominally healthy, though immune exposures that went unrecorded were likely present. The donor was CMV seronegative and belonged to the group of 352 seronegative cohort members. A peripheral blood sample was collected from each donor, and TCR beta sequencing was performed on peripheral blood mononuclear cells. The Qiagen DNeasy Blood Extraction Kit was used to extract genomic DNA from the blood cell samples.

The TCR was taken from a man between 40 and 49 years old in good health and CMV-seronegative. The sample taken for sequencing was PBMCs. The rearranged segments are TRBV5-6 and TRBJ2-7; perhaps TRBD1 is the D gene, with 6 bases matching. Here is the DNA: TGTGCCAGCAGTGTGATGGCAGGGGTATCCAGCGAGCAGTACTTC. This codes for CASSVMAGVSSEQYF.